This TCR beta chain was sequenced during a study of coeliac disease. Assay: immunoSEQ multiplex PCR; the TCRdb copy retains only in-frame clones and omits some. Of roughly 4,500 clones in the sample, 60% to 75% were seen once. CDR1 and CDR2 from the germline V gene are SNHLY and FYNNEI. Trimming left V 7 bases short and J 8 bases short, with 20 bases between. The CDR3 consists of 15 residues. The sequence was obtained from a woman younger than 35 with active celiac disease. This chain links TRBV2 with TRBJ1-4; tentatively, D is TRBD1 (6 bases). Source material: lamina propria lymphocytes from the gut. CDR3 amino acids: CASKALTGMGEKLFF. The CDR3 region has the DNA TGTGCCAGCAAAGCCCTTACAGGGATGGGGGAAAAACTGTTTTTT.